This T cell receptor beta chain was documented in a study of cytomegalovirus exposure and HLA in healthy donors. Study as a whole: Earlier, almost 120 million unique TCR beta sequences were recovered from around 200 million T cells by an analysis. Findings and limits, study-wide: The investigators catalogued 164 TCR beta chains as cytomegalovirus-associated.

Regarding this clone: What it binds is not known.

V lost 5 bases to trimming and J lost 2 bases; unmatched junction nucleotides: 4. The CDR3 spans 14 residues. Per the germline V gene, CDR1 is SQVTM and CDR2 is ANQGSEA. The primer mix had 60 Vbeta and 13 Jbeta primers. Original analysis: An analysis performed later counted 81 million or so unique TCR beta chains (approximately 12 million of them shared). Sequenced by immunoSEQ multiplex PCR; TCRdb stores in-frame clones only, minus some. Clone size and the V and J calls come from that table; the DNA yielded D and trimming. The table lists 250,000 to 350,000 clones, around 86% of them singletons. Sequenced: PBMCs. The sequence was collected from a man aged 35 to 55 in good health and CMV-seropositive. The chain joins TRBV29-1 to TRBJ2-2, with 8 bases fitting TRBD2. In nucleotides, the CDR3 is TGCAGCGTTATTAGCGGGGCCAACACCGGGGAGCTGTTTTTT. Amino acids: CSVISGANTGELFF.